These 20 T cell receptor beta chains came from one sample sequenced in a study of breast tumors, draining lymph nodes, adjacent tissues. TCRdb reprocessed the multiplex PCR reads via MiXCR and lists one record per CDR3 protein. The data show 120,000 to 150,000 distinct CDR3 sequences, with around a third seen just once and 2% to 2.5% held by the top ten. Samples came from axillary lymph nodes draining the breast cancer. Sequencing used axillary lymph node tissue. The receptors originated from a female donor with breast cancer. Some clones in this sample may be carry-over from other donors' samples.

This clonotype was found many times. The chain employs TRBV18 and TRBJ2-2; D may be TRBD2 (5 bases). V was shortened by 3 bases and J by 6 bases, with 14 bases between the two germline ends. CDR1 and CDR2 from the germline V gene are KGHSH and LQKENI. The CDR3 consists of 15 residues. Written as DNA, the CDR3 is TGTGCCAGCTCACCGACTACCTCTAGGGCCGGGGAGCTGTTTTTT. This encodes CASSPTTSRAGELFF.

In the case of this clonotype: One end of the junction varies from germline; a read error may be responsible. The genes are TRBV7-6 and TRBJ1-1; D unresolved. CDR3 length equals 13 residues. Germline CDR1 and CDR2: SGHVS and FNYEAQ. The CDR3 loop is CASGLNRDGEAFF. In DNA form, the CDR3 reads TGTGCCAGCGGCTTAAATAGGGATGGAGAAGCTTTCTTT.

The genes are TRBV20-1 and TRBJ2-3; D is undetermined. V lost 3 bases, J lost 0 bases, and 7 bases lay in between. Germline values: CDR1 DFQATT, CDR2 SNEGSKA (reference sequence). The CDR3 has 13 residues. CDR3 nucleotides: TGCAGTGCTAGGCGGATGAGCACAGATACGCAGTATTTT. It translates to CSARRMSTDTQYF.

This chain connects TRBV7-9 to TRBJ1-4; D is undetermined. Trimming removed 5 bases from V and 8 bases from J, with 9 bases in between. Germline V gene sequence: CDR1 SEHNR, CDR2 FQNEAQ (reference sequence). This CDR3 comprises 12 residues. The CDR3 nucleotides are TGTGCCAGCAGCCCGCGAGGGGAAAAACTGTTTTTT. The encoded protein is CASSPRGEKLFF.

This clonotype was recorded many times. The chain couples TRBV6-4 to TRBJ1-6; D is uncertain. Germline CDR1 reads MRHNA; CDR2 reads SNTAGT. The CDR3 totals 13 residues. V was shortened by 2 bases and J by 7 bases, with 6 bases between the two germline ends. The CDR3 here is CASSDTQNSPLHF. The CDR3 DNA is TGTGCCAGCAGTGACACTCAGAATTCACCCCTCCACTTT.

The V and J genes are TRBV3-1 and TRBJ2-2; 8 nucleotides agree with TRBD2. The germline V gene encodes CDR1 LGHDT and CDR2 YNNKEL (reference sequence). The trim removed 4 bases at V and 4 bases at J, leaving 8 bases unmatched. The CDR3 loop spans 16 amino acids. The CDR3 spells CASSPSGLGGTGELFF. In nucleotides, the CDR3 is TGTGCCAGCAGCCCGTCGGGACTAGGAGGCACCGGGGAGCTGTTTTTT.

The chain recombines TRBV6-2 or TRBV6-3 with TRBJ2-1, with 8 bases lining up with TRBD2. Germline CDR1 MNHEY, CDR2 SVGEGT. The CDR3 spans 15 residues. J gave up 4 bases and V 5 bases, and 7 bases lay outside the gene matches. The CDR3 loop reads CASSHPASGYNEQFF. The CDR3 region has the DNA TGTGCCAGCAGTCACCCGGCTAGCGGGTACAATGAGCAGTTCTTC.

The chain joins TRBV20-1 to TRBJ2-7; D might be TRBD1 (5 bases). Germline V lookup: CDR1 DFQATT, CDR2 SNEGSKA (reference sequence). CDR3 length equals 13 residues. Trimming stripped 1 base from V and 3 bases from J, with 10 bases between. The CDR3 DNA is TGCAGTGCTAGAGTTGGGGCGAACTACGAGCAGTACGTC. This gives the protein CSARVGANYEQYV.

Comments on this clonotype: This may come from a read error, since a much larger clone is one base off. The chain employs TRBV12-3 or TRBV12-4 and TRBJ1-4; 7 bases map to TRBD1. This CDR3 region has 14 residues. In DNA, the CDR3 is TGTGCCAGCAGCCACGGGACAGCTAATGAACAACTGTTTTTT. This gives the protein CASSHGTANEQLFF.

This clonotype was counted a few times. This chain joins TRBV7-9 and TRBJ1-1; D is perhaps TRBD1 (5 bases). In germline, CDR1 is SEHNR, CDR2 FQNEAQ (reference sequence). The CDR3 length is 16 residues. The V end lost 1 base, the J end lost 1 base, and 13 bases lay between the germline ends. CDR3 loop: CASSLVRGMRNTEAFF. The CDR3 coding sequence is TGTGCCAGCAGCTTAGTAAGGGGAATGAGGAACACTGAAGCTTTCTTT. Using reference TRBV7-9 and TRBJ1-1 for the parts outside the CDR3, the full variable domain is DTGVSQNPRHKITKRGQNVTFRCDPISEHNRLYWYRQTLGQGPEFLTYFQNEAQLEKSRLLSDRFSAERPKGSFSTLEIQRTEQGDSAMYLCASSLVRGMRNTEAFFGQGTRLTVV.

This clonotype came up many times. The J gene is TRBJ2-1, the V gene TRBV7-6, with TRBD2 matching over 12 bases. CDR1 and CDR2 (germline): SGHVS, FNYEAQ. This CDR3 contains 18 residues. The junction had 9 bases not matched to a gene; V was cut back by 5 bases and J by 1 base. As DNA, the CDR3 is TGTGCCAGCAGCCCTAGCGGGGGGGCCGGTAGTTCCTACAATGAGCAGTTCTTC. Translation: CASSPSGGAGSSYNEQFF.

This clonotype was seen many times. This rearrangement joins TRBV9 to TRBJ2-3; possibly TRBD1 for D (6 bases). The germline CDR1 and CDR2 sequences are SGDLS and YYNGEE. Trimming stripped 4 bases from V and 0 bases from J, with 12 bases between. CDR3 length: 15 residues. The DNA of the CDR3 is TGTGCCAGCAGCTCACAGGGTTCTAGCACAGATACGCAGTATTTT. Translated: CASSSQGSSTDTQYF.

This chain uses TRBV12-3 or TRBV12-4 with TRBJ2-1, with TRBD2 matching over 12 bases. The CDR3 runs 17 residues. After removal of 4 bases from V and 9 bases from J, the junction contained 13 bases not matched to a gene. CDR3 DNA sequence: TGTGCCAGCAGTTCTAGCGGGGGGGCCTCAGTTTCTGGTGAGCAGTTCTTC. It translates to CASSSSGGASVSGEQFF.

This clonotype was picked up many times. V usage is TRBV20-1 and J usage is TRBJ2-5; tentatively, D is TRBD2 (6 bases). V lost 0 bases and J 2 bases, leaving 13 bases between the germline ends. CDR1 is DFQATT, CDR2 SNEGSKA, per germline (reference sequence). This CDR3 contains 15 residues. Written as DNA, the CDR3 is TGCAGTGCTAGAGATGTCGGGGGAATGCAAGAGACCCAGTACTTC. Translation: CSARDVGGMQETQYF.

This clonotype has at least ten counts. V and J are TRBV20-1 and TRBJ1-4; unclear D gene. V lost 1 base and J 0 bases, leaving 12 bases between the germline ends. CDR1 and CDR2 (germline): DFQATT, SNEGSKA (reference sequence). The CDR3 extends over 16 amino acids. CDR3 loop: CSARVSRAATNEKLFF. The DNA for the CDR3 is TGCAGTGCTAGAGTCTCCCGGGCGGCAACTAATGAAAAACTGTTTTTT.

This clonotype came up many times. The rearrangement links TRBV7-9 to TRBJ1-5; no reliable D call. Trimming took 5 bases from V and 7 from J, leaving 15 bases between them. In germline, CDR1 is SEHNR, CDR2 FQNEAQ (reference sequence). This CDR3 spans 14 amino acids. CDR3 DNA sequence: TGTGCCAGCAGCCAAACGGCGGATGGGCAGCCCCAGCATTTT. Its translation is CASSQTADGQPQHF.

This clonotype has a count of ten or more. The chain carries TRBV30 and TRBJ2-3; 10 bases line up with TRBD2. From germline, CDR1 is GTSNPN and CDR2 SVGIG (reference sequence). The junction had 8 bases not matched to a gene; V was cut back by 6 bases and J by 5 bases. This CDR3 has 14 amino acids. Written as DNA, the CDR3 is TGTGCCTGTTCCCCCGGACTAGCGGTAGATACGCAGTATTTT. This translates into CACSPGLAVDTQYF.

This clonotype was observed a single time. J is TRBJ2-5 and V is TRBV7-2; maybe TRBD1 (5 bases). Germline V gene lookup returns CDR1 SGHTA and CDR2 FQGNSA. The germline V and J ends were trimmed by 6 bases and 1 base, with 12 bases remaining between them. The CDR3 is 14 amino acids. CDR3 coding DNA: TGTGCCAGCAGGCTCGTGGGGCTCCAAGAGACCCAGTACTTC. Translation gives CASRLVGLQETQYF.

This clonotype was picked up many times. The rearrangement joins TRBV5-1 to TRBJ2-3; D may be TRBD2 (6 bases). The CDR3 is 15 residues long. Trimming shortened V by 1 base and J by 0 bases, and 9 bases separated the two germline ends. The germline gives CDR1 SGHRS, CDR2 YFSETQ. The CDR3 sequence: CASSLSGRSTDTQYF. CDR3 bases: TGCGCCAGCAGCTTGTCGGGGAGGAGCACAGATACGCAGTATTTT.

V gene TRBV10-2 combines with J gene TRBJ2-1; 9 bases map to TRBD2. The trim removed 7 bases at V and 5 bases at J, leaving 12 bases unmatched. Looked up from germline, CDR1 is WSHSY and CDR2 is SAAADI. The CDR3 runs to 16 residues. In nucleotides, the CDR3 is TGCGCCAGCACTGATCCGGGACTAGCCCATCACAATGAGCAGTTCTTC. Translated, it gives CASTDPGLAHHNEQFF.